The sequence of this T cell receptor (beta chain) was determined in a study of blood T cell repertoires in COVID-19. For the study at large: PBMCs, B-cell-depleted T cells, or T cells provided the cDNA or gDNA that made up the material.

Participant age was about 18 to 89 years, and participants resided in fewer than 30 US areas. The germline CDR1 and CDR2 sequences are MDHEN and SYDVKM. This CDR3 spans 20 amino acids. The V gene end was trimmed by 3 bases and the J gene end by 6 bases; junction bases not matched to a gene: 22. This table comes from immunoSEQ multiplex PCR, and its TCRdb copy is limited to in-frame clones, with some not included. The sample has 150,000 to 200,000 clones, over 75% seen once. This sequence joins TRBV28 and TRBJ2-3; 9 positions agree with TRBD1. The TCR sequence derives from a woman between 45 and 60 years old who had recovered from COVID-19. Sequenced input: PBMCs or T cells enriched from blood (not recorded which). CDR3 bases: TGTGCCAGCAGTTTTATGTCGAGCGGCCGGGGACAGGGACGGTTGGATACGCAGTATTTT. Amino acids: CASSFMSSGRGQGRLDTQYF.